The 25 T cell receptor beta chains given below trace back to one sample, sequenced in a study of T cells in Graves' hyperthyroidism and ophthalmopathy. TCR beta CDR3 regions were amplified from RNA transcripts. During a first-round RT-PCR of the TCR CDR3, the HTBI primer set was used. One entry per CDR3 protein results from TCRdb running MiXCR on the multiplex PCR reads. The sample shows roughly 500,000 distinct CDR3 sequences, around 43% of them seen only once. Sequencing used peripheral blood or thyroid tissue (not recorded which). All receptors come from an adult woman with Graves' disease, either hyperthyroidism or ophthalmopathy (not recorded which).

The CDR3 coding sequence is TGCAGCGTTGAACGGACAGGGCCCATCTCTGGGGCCAACGTCCTGACTTTC. It is translated as CSVERTGPISGANVLTF. The rearrangement links TRBV29-1 to TRBJ2-6; 8 nucleotides match TRBD1. The V gene end was trimmed by 2 bases and the J gene end by 0 bases; junction bases not matched to a gene: 6. Germline CDR1 is SQVTM and CDR2 is ANQGSEA. This CDR3 is 17 amino acids long.

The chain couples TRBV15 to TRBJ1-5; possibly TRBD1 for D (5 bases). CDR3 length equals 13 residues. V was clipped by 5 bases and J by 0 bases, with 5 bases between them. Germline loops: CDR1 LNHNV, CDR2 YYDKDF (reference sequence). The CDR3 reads CATSGHSNQPQHF. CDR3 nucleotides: TGTGCCACCAGCGGACATAGCAATCAGCCCCAGCATTTT.

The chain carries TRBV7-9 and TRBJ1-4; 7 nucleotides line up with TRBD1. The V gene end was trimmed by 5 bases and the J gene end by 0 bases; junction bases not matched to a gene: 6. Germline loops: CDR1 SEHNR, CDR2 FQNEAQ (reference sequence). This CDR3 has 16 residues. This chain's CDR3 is CASSPWTGPTNEKLFF. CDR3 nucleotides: TGTGCCAGCAGCCCGTGGACAGGTCCAACTAATGAAAAACTGTTTTTT.

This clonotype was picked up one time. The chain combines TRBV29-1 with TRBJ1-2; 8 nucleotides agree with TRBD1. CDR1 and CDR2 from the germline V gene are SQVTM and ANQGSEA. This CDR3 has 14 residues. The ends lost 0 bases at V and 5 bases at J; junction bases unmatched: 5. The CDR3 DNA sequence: TGCAGCGTTGAAGATCCCCAGGGGGCTTATGGCTACACCTTC. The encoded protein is CSVEDPQGAYGYTF.

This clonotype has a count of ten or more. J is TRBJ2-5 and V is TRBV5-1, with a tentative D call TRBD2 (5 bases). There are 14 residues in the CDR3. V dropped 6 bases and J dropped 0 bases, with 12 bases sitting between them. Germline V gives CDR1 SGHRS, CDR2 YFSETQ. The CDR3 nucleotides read TGCGCCAGCACCTACGGGATGTACCAAGAGACCCAGTACTTC. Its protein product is CASTYGMYQETQYF.

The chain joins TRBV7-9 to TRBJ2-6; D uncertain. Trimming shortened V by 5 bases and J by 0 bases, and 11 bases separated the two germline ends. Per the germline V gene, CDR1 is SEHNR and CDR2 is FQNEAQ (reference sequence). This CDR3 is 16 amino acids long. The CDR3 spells CASSPHIASGANVLTF. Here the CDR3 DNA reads TGTGCCAGCAGCCCCCACATCGCCTCTGGGGCCAACGTCCTGACTTTC.

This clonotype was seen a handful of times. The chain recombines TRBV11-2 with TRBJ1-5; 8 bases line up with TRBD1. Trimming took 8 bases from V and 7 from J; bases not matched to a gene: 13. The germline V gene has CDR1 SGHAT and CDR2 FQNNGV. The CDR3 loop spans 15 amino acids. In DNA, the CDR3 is TGTGCCAGCTCACCGGGACAGGCCTCTATGCAGCCCCAGCATTTT. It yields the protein CASSPGQASMQPQHF.

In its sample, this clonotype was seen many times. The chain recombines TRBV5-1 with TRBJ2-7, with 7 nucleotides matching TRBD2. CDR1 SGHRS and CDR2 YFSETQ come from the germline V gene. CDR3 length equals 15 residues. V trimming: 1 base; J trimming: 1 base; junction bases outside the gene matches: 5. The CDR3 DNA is TGCGCCAGCAGCTTGCGGGGCGGGGGATCCTACGAGCAGTACTTC. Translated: CASSLRGGGSYEQYF.

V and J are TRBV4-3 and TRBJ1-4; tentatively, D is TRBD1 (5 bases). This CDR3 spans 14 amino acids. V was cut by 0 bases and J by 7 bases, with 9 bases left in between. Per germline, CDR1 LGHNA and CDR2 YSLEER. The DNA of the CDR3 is TGCGCCAGCAGCCAAGACGACCAGGGTGAAAAACTGTTTTTT. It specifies CASSQDDQGEKLFF.

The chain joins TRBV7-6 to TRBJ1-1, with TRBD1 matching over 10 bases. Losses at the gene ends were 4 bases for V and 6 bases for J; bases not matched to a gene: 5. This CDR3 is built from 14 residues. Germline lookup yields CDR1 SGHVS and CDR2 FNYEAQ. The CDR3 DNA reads TGTGCCAGCAGCTCTAGGACAGGGGGAGCTGAAGCTTTCTTT. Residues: CASSSRTGGAEAFF.

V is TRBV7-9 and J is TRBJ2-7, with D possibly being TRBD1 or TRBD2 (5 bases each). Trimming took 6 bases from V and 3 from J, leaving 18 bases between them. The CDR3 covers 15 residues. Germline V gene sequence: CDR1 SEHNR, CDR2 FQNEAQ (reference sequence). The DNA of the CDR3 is TGTGCCAGCAGTCCTAGACCGGGACGCTACTACGAGCAGTACTTC. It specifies CASSPRPGRYYEQYF.

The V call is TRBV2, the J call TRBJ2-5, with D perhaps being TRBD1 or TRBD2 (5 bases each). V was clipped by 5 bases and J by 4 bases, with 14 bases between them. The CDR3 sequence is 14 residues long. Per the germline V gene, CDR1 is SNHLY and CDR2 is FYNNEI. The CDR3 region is CASSYPGPGETQYF. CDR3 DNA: TGTGCCAGCAGTTATCCGGGACCCGGAGAGACCCAGTACTTC.

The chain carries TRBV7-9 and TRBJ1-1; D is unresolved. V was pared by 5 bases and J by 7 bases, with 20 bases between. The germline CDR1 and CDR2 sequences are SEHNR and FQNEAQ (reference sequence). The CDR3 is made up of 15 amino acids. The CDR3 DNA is TGTGCCAGCAGCCTCTTGAGGACTGTGAACGGTGAAGCTTTCTTT. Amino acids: CASSLLRTVNGEAFF.

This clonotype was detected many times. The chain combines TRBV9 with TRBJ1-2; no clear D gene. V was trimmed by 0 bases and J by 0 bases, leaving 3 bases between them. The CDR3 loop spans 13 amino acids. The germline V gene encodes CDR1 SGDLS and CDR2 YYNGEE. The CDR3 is CASSVDANYGYTF. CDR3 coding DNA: TGTGCCAGCAGCGTAGATGCTAACTATGGCTACACCTTC.

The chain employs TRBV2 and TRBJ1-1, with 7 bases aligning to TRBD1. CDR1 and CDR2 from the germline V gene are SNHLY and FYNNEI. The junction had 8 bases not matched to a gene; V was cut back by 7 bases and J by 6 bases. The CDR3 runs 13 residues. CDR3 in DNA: TGTGCCAGCACCAGACAGGGCGTCTCTGAAGCTTTCTTT. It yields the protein CASTRQGVSEAFF.

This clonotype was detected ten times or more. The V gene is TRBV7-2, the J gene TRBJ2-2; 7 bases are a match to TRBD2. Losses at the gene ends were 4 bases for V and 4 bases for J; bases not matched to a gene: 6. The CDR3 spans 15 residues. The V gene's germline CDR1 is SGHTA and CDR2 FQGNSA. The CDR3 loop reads CASSSRERGTGELFF. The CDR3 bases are TGTGCCAGCAGCTCTCGGGAGCGGGGCACCGGGGAGCTGTTTTTT.

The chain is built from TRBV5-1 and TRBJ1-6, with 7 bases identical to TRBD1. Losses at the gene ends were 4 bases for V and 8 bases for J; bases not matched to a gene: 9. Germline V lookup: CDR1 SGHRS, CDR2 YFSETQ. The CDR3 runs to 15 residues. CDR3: CASSPGAGGDSPLHF. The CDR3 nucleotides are TGCGCCAGCAGCCCGGGGGCAGGGGGGGATTCACCCCTCCACTTT.

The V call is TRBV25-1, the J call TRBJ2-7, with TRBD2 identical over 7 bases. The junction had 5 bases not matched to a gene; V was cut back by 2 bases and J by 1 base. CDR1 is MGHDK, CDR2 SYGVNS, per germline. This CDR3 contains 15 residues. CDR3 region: CASSEGSGGSYEQYF. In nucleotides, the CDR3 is TGTGCCAGCAGTGAAGGTTCGGGAGGATCCTACGAGCAGTACTTC.

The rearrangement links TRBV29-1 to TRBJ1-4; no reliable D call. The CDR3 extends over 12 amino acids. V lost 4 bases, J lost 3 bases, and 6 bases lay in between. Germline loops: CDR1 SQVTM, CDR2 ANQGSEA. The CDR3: CSVGRANEKLFF. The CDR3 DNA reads TGCAGCGTTGGACGGGCTAATGAAAAACTGTTTTTT.

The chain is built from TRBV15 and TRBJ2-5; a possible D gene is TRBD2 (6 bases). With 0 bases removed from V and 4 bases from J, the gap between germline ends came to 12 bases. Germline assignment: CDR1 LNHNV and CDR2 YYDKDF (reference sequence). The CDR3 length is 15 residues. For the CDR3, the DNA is TGTGCCACCAGCAGAGATCCCCCCGGGAGAGAGACCCAGTACTTC. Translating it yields CATSRDPPGRETQYF.

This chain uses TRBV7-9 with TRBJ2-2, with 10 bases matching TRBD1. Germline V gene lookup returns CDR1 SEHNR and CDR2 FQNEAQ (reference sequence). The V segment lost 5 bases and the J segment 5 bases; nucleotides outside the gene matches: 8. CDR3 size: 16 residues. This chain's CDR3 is CASSAGQGLTTGELFF. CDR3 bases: TGTGCCAGCAGCGCGGGACAGGGGCTAACGACCGGGGAGCTGTTTTTT.

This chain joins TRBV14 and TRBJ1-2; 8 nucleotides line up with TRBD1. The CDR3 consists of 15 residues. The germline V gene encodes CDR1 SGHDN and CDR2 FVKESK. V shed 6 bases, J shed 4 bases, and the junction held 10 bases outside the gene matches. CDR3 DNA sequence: TGTGCCAGCAGACGATCCGGGACAGGAGTCTATGGCTACACCTTC. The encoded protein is CASRRSGTGVYGYTF.

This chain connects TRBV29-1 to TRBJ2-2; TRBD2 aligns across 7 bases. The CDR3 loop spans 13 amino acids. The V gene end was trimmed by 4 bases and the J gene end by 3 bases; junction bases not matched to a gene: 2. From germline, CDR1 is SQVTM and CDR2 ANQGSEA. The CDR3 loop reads CSVAREDTGELFF. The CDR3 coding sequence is TGCAGCGTTGCTCGGGAGGACACCGGGGAGCTGTTTTTT.

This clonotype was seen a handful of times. In DNA, the CDR3 is TGCGCCAGCAGCCAAGAACCCACTGGGTACACCGGGGAGCTGTTTTTT. Amino acid sequence: CASSQEPTGYTGELFF. This chain connects TRBV4-3 to TRBJ2-2; no firm D call. CDR1 LGHNA and CDR2 YSLEER come from the germline V gene. V lost 0 bases, J lost 3 bases, and 11 bases lay in between. This CDR3 spans 16 amino acids.

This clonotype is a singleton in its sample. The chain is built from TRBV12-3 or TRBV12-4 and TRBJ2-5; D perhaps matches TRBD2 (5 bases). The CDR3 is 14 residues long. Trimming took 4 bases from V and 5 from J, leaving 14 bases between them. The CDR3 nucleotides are TGTGCCAGCAGTTCCACTAGACGGGCGGAGACCCAGTACTTC. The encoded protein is CASSSTRRAETQYF.